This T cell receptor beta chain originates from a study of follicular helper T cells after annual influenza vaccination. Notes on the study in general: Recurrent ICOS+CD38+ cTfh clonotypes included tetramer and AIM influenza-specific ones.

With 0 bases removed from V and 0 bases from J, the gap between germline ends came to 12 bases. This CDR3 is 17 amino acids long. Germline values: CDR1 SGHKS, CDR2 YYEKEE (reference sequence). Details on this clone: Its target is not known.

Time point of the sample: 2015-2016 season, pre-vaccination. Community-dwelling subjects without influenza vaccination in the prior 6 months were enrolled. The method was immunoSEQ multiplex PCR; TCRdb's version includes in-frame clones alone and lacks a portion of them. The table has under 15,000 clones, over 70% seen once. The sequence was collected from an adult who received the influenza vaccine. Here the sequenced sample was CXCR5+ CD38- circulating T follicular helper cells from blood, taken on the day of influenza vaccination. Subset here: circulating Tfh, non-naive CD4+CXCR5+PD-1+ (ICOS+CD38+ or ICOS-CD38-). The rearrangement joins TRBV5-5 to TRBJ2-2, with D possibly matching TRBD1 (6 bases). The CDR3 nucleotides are TGTGCCAGCAGCTTGGCGGCAGGGGCTACGAACACCGGGGAGCTGTTTTTT. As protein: CASSLAAGATNTGELFF.